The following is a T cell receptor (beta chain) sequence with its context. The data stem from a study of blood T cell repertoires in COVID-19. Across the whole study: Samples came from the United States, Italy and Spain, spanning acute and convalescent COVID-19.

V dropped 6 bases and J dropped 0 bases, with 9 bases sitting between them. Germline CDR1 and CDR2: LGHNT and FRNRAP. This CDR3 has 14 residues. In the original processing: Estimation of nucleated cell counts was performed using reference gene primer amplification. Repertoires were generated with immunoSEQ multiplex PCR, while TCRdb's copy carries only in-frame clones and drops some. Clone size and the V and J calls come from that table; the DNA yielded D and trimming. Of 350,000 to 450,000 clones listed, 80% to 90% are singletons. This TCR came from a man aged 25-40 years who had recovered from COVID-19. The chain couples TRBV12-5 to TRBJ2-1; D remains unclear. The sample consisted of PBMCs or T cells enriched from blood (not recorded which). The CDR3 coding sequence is TGTGCTAGTGGCCCCCCCAGCTCCTACAATGAGCAGTTCTTC. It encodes CASGPPSSYNEQFF.